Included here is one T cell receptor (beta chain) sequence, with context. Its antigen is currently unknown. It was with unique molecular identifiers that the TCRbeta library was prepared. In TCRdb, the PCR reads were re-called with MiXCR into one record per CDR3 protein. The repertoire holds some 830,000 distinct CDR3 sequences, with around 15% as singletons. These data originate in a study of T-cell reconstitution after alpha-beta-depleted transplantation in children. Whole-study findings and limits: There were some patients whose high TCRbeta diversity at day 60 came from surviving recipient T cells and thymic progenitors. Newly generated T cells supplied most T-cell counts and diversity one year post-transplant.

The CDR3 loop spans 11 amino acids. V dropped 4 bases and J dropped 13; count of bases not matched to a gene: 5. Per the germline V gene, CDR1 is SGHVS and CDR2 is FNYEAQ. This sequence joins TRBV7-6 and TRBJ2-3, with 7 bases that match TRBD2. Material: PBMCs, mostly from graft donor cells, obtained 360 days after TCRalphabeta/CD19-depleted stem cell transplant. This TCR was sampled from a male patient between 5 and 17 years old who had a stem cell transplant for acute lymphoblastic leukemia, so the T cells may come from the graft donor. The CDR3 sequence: CASSSGLDKYF. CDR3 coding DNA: TGTGCCAGCAGCTCCGGACTAGACAAGTATTTT.